A single sample gave rise to the 6 T cell receptor beta chains below, sequenced in a study of identical twins. TCRdb reanalysed the 5' RACE reads using MiXCR and keeps one entry per CDR3 protein. In the table there are approximately 150,000 distinct CDR3 sequences, under 4.5% of which are singletons. Sequenced: memory T cells sorted from blood. These receptors all come from a man aged 18-30 years in good health.

This clonotype was seen repeatedly, ten times or more. This chain links TRBV5-6 with TRBJ2-3; D may be TRBD1 (6 bases). Germline V gene lookup returns CDR1 SGHDT and CDR2 YYEEEE. This CDR3 comprises 14 residues. Trimming removed 1 base at V and 3 bases at J, with 9 bases between. CDR3 in amino acids: CASSLTRGTDTQYF. The CDR3 DNA sequence: TGTGCCAGCAGCTTGACTAGGGGGACAGATACGCAGTATTTT.

This clonotype was seen ten or more times. The chain combines TRBV20-1 with TRBJ2-1; 8 bases fit TRBD1. The germline V gene encodes CDR1 DFQATT and CDR2 SNEGSKA (reference sequence). Germline trimming cut 1 base from V and 2 bases from J; bases unmatched to any gene: 7. The CDR3 runs 16 residues. CDR3 protein: CSARGWEQGAYNEQFF. The CDR3 bases are TGCAGTGCTAGAGGTTGGGAACAGGGGGCCTACAATGAGCAGTTCTTC.

This rearrangement joins TRBV5-1 to TRBJ2-3; D ambiguous. The CDR3 totals 16 residues. Germline CDR1 is SGHRS and CDR2 is YFSETQ. V lost 8 bases and J 0 bases, leaving 19 bases between the germline ends. As DNA, the CDR3 is TGCGCCAGTCAAACCCGACCGAGAGGCAGCACAGATACGCAGTATTTT. It is translated as CASQTRPRGSTDTQYF.

This clonotype was detected ten times or more. This chain uses TRBV7-2 with TRBJ2-5; TRBD2 aligns across 11 bases. CDR1 is SGHTA and CDR2 is FQGNSA in the germline V gene. This CDR3 has 17 amino acids. The ends lost 4 bases at V and 1 base at J; junction bases unmatched: 8. CDR3: CASSSTLAGGFQETQYF. As DNA, the CDR3 is TGTGCCAGCAGCTCAACGCTAGCGGGAGGATTCCAAGAGACCCAGTACTTC.

At least ten counts were recorded for this clonotype. The rearrangement links TRBV5-5 to TRBJ2-3; 7 bases align to TRBD2. V dropped 6 bases and J dropped 4; count of bases not matched to a gene: 11. CDR3 length: 15 residues. Germline assignment: CDR1 SGHKS and CDR2 YYEKEE (reference sequence). The DNA for the CDR3 is TGTGCCAGCACCTCCCGGGGGGAGGTCGCAGATACGCAGTATTTT. Amino acid sequence: CASTSRGEVADTQYF.

This clonotype was seen ten or more times. J is TRBJ2-1 and V is TRBV9, with D possibly called TRBD1 or TRBD2 (5 bases each). The CDR3 extends over 16 amino acids. CDR1 and CDR2 (germline): SGDLS, YYNGEE. V lost 0 bases and J lost 1, with 11 bases in between. As DNA, the CDR3 is TGTGCCAGCAGCGTAGCTACGAGGGGATCCTACAATGAGCAGTTCTTC. Amino acid sequence: CASSVATRGSYNEQFF. Complete variable domain (other parts from reference TRBV9 and TRBJ2-1): DSGVTQTPKHLITATGQRVTLRCSPRSGDLSVYWYQQSLDQGLQFLIQYYNGEERAKGNILERFSAQQFPDLHSELNLSSLELGDSALYFCASSVATRGSYNEQFFGPGTRLTVL.